This T cell receptor beta chain came from a study of shared clonotypes between healthy human individuals. Trimming pared 4 bases from V and 1 base from J, leaving 7 bases between. CDR1 is SNHLY, CDR2 FYNNEI, per germline. This CDR3 has 13 amino acids. Profiling relied on immunoSEQ multiplex PCR, and the TCRdb table lists in-frame clones only, not all of them. The data contain over 950,000 clones, about 72% of them singletons. This sequence originates from a man in his late teens or twenties in good health. Some clones in this sample may be carry-over from other donors' samples. Sequencing used memory CD4+ T cells from PBMCs. Regarding subset: CD45RA-negative fraction. The rearrangement links TRBV2 to TRBJ1-1; D not resolved. The CDR3: CASSASWNTEAFF. The DNA for the CDR3 is TGTGCCAGCAGTGCCAGTTGGAACACTGAAGCTTTCTTT.